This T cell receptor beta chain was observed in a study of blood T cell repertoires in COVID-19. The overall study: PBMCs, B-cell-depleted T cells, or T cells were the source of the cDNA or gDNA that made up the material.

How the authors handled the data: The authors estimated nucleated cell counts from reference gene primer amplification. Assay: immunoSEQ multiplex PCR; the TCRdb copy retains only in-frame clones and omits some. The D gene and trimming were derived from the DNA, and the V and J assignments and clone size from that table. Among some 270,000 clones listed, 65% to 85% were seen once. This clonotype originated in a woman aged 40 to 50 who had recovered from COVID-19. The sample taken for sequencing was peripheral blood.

Here the CDR3 reads CASNGQGRDEQYF. DNA of the CDR3: TGTGCCAGCAACGGACAGGGCAGGGACGAGCAGTACTTC. The chain joins TRBV6-5 to TRBJ2-7, with TRBD1 matching over 8 bases. This CDR3 spans 13 amino acids. Germline assignment: CDR1 MNHEY and CDR2 SVGAGI. The V gene end was trimmed by 7 bases and the J gene end by 5 bases; junction bases not matched to a gene: 7.